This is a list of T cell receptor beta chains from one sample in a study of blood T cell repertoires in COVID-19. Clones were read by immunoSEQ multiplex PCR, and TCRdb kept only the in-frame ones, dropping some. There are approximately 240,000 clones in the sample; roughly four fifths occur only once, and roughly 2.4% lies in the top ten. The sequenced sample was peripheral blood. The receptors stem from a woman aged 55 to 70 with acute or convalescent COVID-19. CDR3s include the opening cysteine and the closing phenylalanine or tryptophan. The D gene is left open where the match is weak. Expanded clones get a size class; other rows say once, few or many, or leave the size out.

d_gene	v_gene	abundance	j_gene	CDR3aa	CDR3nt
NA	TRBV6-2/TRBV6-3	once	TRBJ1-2	CASSQTGGTRYTF	TGTGCCAGCAGCCAAACGGGGGGAACACGCTACACCTTC
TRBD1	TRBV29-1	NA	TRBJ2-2	CSVEDTGGSGELFF	TGCAGCGTTGAAGATACAGGGGGATCCGGGGAGCTGTTTTTT
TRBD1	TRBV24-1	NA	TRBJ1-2	CATSDSVPGQGEYGYTF	TGTGCCACCAGTGATTCCGTCCCGGGACAGGGGGAGTATGGCTACACCTTC
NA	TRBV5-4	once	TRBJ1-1	CASSERGAGLTEAFF	TGTGCCAGCAGCGAGCGAGGGGCGGGGCTCACTGAAGCTTTCTTT
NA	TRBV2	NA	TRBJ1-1	CASSEARRTNTEAFF	TGTGCCAGCAGTGAAGCGCGGCGCACGAACACTGAAGCTTTCTTT
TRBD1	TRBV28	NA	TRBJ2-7	CASSSGTGVYEQYF	TGTGCCAGCAGTTCCGGGACAGGGGTGTACGAGCAGTACTTC
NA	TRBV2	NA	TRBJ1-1	CASSHGQRNTEAFF	TGTGCCAGCAGTCACGGACAGCGGAACACTGAAGCTTTCTTT
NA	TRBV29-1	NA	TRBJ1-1	CSVDVGSVGGIAFF	TGCAGCGTTGATGTAGGTTCGGTGGGAGGGATCGCTTTCTTT
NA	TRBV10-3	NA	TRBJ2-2	CAISRDLAGELFF	TGTGCCATCAGCAGGGATCTGGCCGGGGAGCTGTTTTTT
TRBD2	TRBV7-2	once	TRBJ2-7	CASSLDGAGGFEQYF	TGTGCCAGCAGCTTAGACGGAGCGGGGGGGTTCGAGCAGTACTTC
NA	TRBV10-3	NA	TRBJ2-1	CAISESSGGEQFF	TGTGCCATCAGTGAGTCGTCGGGTGGTGAGCAGTTCTTC
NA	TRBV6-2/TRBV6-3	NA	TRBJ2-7	CASSSVAGYEQYF	TGTGCCAGCAGTTCCGTCGCAGGTTACGAGCAGTACTTC
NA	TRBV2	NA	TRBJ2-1	CASNVAYEQFF	TGTGCCAGCAACGTAGCATATGAGCAGTTCTTC
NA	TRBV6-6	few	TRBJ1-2	CASSSREDYGYTF	TGTGCCAGCAGTTCGCGGGAGGACTATGGCTACACCTTC
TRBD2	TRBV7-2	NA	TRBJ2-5	CASSSGGGPRETQYF	TGTGCCAGCAGCTCCGGGGGGGGGCCTCGGGAGACCCAGTACTTC
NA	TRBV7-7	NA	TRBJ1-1	CASSLRGEGDTEAFF	TGTGCCAGCAGCCTAAGGGGGGAGGGCGACACTGAAGCTTTCTTT
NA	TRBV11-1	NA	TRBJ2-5	CASSFQPEIQETQYF	TGTGCCAGCAGCTTCCAACCGGAGATACAAGAGACCCAGTACTTC
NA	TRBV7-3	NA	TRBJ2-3	CASSPGSTDTQYF	TGTGCCAGCAGCCCAGGTTCCACAGATACGCAGTATTTT
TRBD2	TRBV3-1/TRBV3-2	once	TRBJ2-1	CASSQSPAGENEQFF	TGTGCCAGCAGCCAAAGCCCAGCGGGGGAAAATGAGCAGTTCTTC
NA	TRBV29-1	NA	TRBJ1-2	CSVGKHGGYGYTF	TGCAGCGTTGGGAAACACGGGGGATATGGCTACACCTTC
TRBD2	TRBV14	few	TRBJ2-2	CASSQASGGLTGELFF	TGTGCCAGCAGCCAAGCTAGCGGGGGGCTAACCGGGGAGCTGTTTTTT
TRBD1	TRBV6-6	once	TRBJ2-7	CASSYVFGTGDYEQYF	TGTGCCAGCAGTTACGTGTTTGGGACAGGGGACTACGAGCAGTACTTC
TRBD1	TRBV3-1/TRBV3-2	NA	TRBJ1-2	CASSPLGQFHGYTF	TGTGCCAGCAGCCCCCTGGGACAGTTCCATGGCTACACCTTC
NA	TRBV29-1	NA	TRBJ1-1	CSVGSREGTEAFF	TGCAGCGTTGGGTCCAGAGAGGGCACTGAAGCTTTCTTT
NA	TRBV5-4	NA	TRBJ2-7	CASSSGTSLSYEQYF	TGTGCCAGCAGTTCCGGGACATCTTTGTCCTACGAGCAGTACTTC
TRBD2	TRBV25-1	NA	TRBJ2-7	CASRPSGRSYEQYF	TGTGCCAGCAGACCTAGCGGGCGATCCTACGAGCAGTACTTC
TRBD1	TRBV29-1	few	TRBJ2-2	CSVRTGTGRSGELFF	TGCAGCGTCCGCACCGGGACAGGGCGTTCCGGGGAGCTGTTTTTT
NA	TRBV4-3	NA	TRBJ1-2	CASSQLSNYGYTF	TGCGCCAGCAGCCAGCTATCTAACTATGGCTACACCTTC
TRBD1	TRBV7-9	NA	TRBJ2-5	CASSFGQATQETQYF	TGTGCCAGCAGCTTCGGACAGGCCACCCAAGAGACCCAGTACTTC
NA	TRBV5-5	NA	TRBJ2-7	CASSLDQERPTYEQYF	TGTGCCAGCAGCTTAGACCAGGAGCGGCCCACCTACGAGCAGTACTTC
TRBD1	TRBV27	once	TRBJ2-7	CASSSRDRIYEQYF	TGTGCCAGCAGTTCCCGGGACAGGATCTACGAGCAGTACTTC
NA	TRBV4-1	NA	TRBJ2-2	CASSQGDKNTGELFF	TGCGCCAGCAGCCAGGGCGACAAGAACACCGGGGAGCTGTTTTTT